This T cell receptor (beta chain) was captured in a study of shared clonotypes between healthy human individuals (dated by TCRdb to the early 2020s). About the full investigation: A couple of women and three men aged 18 to 49 years were included in the cohort. Per donor, three plates each were used for CD4 naive and CD4 memory, two for CD8 naive, and one for CD8 memory. To estimate repertoire size and how much clonotypes are shared between individuals, the study performed deep sequencing of blood TCR repertoires from roughly five healthy adults. Different laboratories and diverse techniques were used to prepare libraries and sequence TCR repertoires, to increase sequencing depth and limit assay-specific biases. Each donor's leukapheresis produced roughly between about 0.8 and 10 billion PBMCs. The paper's findings and limits, for the study overall: Sampling was restricted to blood, and TCR repertoires in tissue are likely to differ from TCR repertoires in blood. Clonotypes shared by all four sorted-subset donors showed higher generation probabilities than non-shared clonotypes. Approximately 4.8% of naive CD4, around 3.5% of naive CD8, 2% to 2.5% of memory CD4, and approximately 0.39% of memory CD8 clonotypes were shared across four donors. The genetic and exposure-history diversity represented was limited by the small number of donors. Larger estimated clonotype richness was generally found for naive subsets than for memory subsets. Pairwise subsampling led to the expectation that sequencing depth would affect the degree of clonotype sharing among donors. Rarefaction of sorted-subset datasets indicated incomplete sequencing despite the large sequencing depth.

TCR CDR3 regions were amplified from genomic DNA by multiplex PCR using the deep immunoSEQ assay. Extracted genomic DNA from each cell subset was spread evenly across all wells of several immunoSEQ 96-well plates, with each plate serving as a replicate. For sorted subsets, around 200 ng genomic DNA, equal to 30,000 or so T cell genomes, was loaded into each replicate PCR. Purified libraries were measured with a Qubit 3.0 fluorometer, size-checked on a Bioanalyzer 2100, and measured again with the KAPA Library Quantification kit. Every immunoSEQ 96-well plate was sequenced on a separate single-read 150-cycle Illumina NextSeq 550 flow cell. In the paper's pipeline: Because the immunoSEQ output held only junctional sequences and lacked quality scores, the filtering could not match the filtering applied to full-length reads. Sequences were annotated with PyIR, a Python wrapper for IgBLAST v1.9, using IMGT germline references to assign V/J genes and CDR3. Reads were filtered out if the reads had weak V/J assignments (E-value above 1e-6), no CDR3, stop codons, out-of-frame junctions, or ambiguous translated residues. V3J clonotypes were defined by identical inferred V gene, J gene, and CDR3 amino acid sequence. Percentage overlap between repertoires was computed as shared unique clonotypes divided by the size of the smaller repertoire. RTK rarefaction, the Chao1 estimator, and Recon v2.1 estimates of unobserved clonotypes were used to assess repertoire richness. For all TCRbeta clonotypes obtained by the gDNA method from a handful of donors, generation probabilities were computed with OLGA. TCRdb limited this immuneACCESS table to in-frame rearrangements with V and J called. A share of clones is missing; checked studies link under half to unresolved V genes, and the rest is unexplained. Clone size and the V and J calls come from that table; the DNA yielded D and trimming. The sample table lists 1.4 million to 1.5 million clones, approximately 96% of them with a count of one. Of the sample, approximately 1.1% falls within the top ten clones.

Donors were healthy HIV-negative adults with no recently reported acute infections or vaccinations. Every donor was a Caucasian adult residing in Nashville, Tennessee, USA. CD4+ T cells were enriched through magnetic negative selection, after which naive cells were positively selected on CD45RA and the remaining negative fraction served as the memory subset. After blood collection by leukapheresis, PBMCs were isolated using Ficoll-Histopaque density gradient centrifugation and then cryopreserved in the vapor phase of liquid nitrogen. Purity and quantity of every magnetically sorted T cell population were checked by analytical flow cytometry. From each sorted fraction, genomic DNA was isolated and quantified by UV absorbance on a Nanodrop 2000c. A remark on this clone: There is no known antigen for this receptor. No base-level quality is on record; no much larger clone is a single base apart.

The cysteine opens and the phenylalanine closes a CDR3 of 13 amino acids. CDR3 DNA only is kept here, 39 bases in frame from base 1. The germline V gene gives CDR1 as MNHNS and CDR2 as SASEGT. V is cut by 4 bases and J by 4 bases, and the space between the germline ends is 11 bases. The sequence was obtained from a man aged 25-45 years in good health. The chain uses TRBV6-1 and TRBJ2-7; the D gene identity is not certain. The sequenced sample was naive CD4+ T cells sorted from blood. Read against the paper, the sample's cell subset or site label means: CD45RA+ positively selected. The nucleotide sequence is given as TGTGCCAGCAGTGCTCACCACGGGTACGAGCAGTACTTC. The encoded protein is CASSAHHGYEQYF.